The 18 T cell receptor beta chains below were found in one sample sequenced in a study of T cell changes during pregnancy in multiple sclerosis. Here immunoSEQ multiplex PCR was the method, and the copy in TCRdb shows in-frame clones only, minus some. The data contain fewer than 95,000 clones, 85% to 95% of them singletons. The input for sequencing was peripheral blood, taken in the first trimester of pregnancy. These receptors were taken from a female donor with multiple sclerosis, enrolled in a pregnancy study.

This chain uses TRBV2 with TRBJ2-2, with D unresolved. CDR1 is SNHLY and CDR2 is FYNNEI in the germline V gene. V lost 6 bases, J lost 5 bases, and 13 bases lay in between. The CDR3 extends over 14 amino acids. The CDR3 coding sequence is TGTGCCAGCAGCCCCATAGTGAAGACCGGGGAGCTGTTTTTT. Translating gives CASSPIVKTGELFF. Using reference TRBV2 and TRBJ2-2 for the parts outside the CDR3, the full variable domain is EPEVTQTPSHQVTQMGQEVILRCVPISNHLYFYWYRQILGQKVEFLVSFYNNEISEKSEIFDDQFSVERPDGSNFTLKIRSTKLEDSAMYFCASSPIVKTGELFFGEGSRLTVL.

The rearrangement joins TRBV4-1 to TRBJ2-4; D may be TRBD1 (5 bases). Germline V CDR1 and CDR2: MGHRA, YSYEKL. Trimming removed 1 base at V and 0 bases at J, with 19 bases between. The CDR3 extends over 19 amino acids. CDR3 loop: CASSQGFDRPILAKNIQYF. The CDR3 DNA reads as TGCGCCAGCAGCCAAGGTTTCGACAGACCTATTCTAGCCAAAAACATTCAGTACTTC.

This chain links TRBV5-3 with TRBJ1-2; 11 bases are shared with TRBD1. TRBV5-3 is designated an ORF whose function remains uncertain. The CDR3 consists of 14 residues. The trim removed 4 bases at V and 8 bases at J, leaving 7 bases unmatched. CDR3 region: CARSDRTGGGGYTF. The CDR3 DNA reads TGTGCCAGAAGCGATCGGACAGGGGGCGGGGGCTACACCTTC.

The V and J genes are TRBV5-8 and TRBJ1-5, with D unclear. This CDR3 has 13 residues. Deletions cut 3 bases from V and 5 bases from J, with 9 bases between. Germline V lookup: CDR1 SGHTS, CDR2 YDEGEE. CDR3 in DNA: TGTGCCAGCAGCTCTTGGCGGGATCAGCCCCAGCATTTT. Amino acid sequence: CASSSWRDQPQHF.

The J gene is TRBJ2-3, the V gene TRBV5-1; no clear D. Germline CDR1 is SGHRS and CDR2 is YFSETQ. V lost 5 bases and J lost 2, with 15 bases in between. The CDR3 contains 15 residues. CDR3 sequence: CASRPLAELTDTQYF. The CDR3 region has the DNA TGCGCCAGCAGGCCCCTCGCGGAGCTCACAGATACGCAGTATTTT.

The CDR3: CASSDGTGMNTEAFF. The DNA of the CDR3 is TGTGCCAGCAGTGATGGGACAGGGATGAACACTGAAGCTTTCTTT. The chain couples TRBV6-1 to TRBJ1-1; 9 bases align to TRBD1. Trimming cost V 3 bases and J 0 bases; bases outside gene matches: 2. Germline V gene lookup returns CDR1 MNHNS and CDR2 SASEGT. The CDR3 length is 15 residues.

The V gene is TRBV29-1, the J gene TRBJ2-3; 7 positions match TRBD2. Per germline, CDR1 SQVTM and CDR2 ANQGSEA. The CDR3 covers 13 residues. V shed 8 bases and J 2 bases; nucleotides not matched to a gene: 7. Here the CDR3 reads CSTGTTHTDTQYF. CDR3 DNA sequence: TGCAGCACCGGGACTACACACACAGATACGCAGTATTTT.

The V gene is TRBV2, the J gene TRBJ1-1; D gene ambiguous. Germline values: CDR1 SNHLY, CDR2 FYNNEI. The CDR3 runs to 12 residues. V was cut by 10 bases and J by 1 base, with 10 bases left in between. For the CDR3, the DNA is TGTGCCACGGGCCGGGGGAACACTGAAGCTTTCTTT. It encodes CATGRGNTEAFF.

The chain is built from TRBV7-9 and TRBJ1-1; unclear D gene. Germline V CDR1 and CDR2: SEHNR, FQNEAQ (reference sequence). This CDR3 is 14 amino acids long. The germline V and J ends were trimmed by 5 bases and 4 bases, with 14 bases remaining between them. The CDR3: CASSPWSRGTEAFF. The CDR3 DNA follows: TGTGCCAGCAGCCCTTGGAGCCGGGGCACTGAAGCTTTCTTT.

The chain carries TRBV29-1 and TRBJ1-1, with TRBD1 identical over 8 bases. CDR3 size: 11 residues. V lost 7 bases, J lost 6 bases, and 4 bases stayed unmatched. Germline CDR1 SQVTM, CDR2 ANQGSEA. The CDR3 DNA is TGCAGCGCCAGGACAGGGCCTGAAGCTTTCTTT. This sequence encodes CSARTGPEAFF.

This chain joins TRBV2 and TRBJ1-1, with 7 positions matching TRBD1. The CDR3 runs 15 residues. V was pared by 4 bases and J by 2 bases, with 7 bases of the junction left unmatched. The V gene's germline CDR1 is SNHLY and CDR2 FYNNEI. CDR3 residues: CASSGETGPNTEAFF. The DNA for the CDR3 is TGTGCCAGCAGTGGGGAGACAGGGCCCAACACTGAAGCTTTCTTT.

The V and J genes are TRBV2 and TRBJ2-7; perhaps TRBD1 as D (7 bases). Germline V CDR1 and CDR2: SNHLY, FYNNEI. This CDR3 region has 16 residues. Trimming pared 1 base from V and 0 bases from J, leaving 13 bases between. As DNA, the CDR3 is TGTGCCAGCAGTGAAGGGAGGGCAGGGGGCTCCTACGAGCAGTACTTC. The encoded protein is CASSEGRAGGSYEQYF.

This chain uses TRBV6-5 with TRBJ2-7; D is ambiguous. The CDR3 has 14 amino acids. The ends were cut back, 3 bases at V and 3 bases at J, with 12 bases in the middle. The germline V gene encodes CDR1 MNHEY and CDR2 SVGAGI. The CDR3 DNA sequence: TGTGCCAGCAGTTATTCCTCTACGGTCTACGAGCAGTACTTC. This translates into CASSYSSTVYEQYF.

The chain has TRBV6-6 and TRBJ1-1; D is ambiguous. This CDR3 is 13 amino acids long. Germline V gene lookup returns CDR1 MNHNY and CDR2 SVGAGI (reference sequence). V was cut by 5 bases and J by 3 bases, with 10 bases left in between. The CDR3 DNA follows: TGTGCCAGCAGTAAGCACAGAGACACTGAAGCTTTCTTT. It codes for CASSKHRDTEAFF.

The chain combines TRBV15 with TRBJ2-3; 9 bases agree with TRBD2. CDR3 size: 15 residues. Looked up from germline, CDR1 is LNHNV and CDR2 is YYDKDF (reference sequence). Trimming cost V 8 bases and J 0 bases; bases outside gene matches: 6. CDR3 bases: TGTGCCACCGGCGGGGGGGCCCCTAGCACAGATACGCAGTATTTT. Translated, it gives CATGGGAPSTDTQYF.

V gene TRBV5-1 combines with J gene TRBJ1-1; no firm D call. The CDR3 is 14 amino acids. V was trimmed by 5 bases and J by 1 base, leaving 12 bases between them. The V gene's germline CDR1 is SGHRS and CDR2 YFSETQ. The CDR3: CASRVRDGNTEAFF. The DNA of the CDR3 is TGCGCCAGCAGAGTCCGGGATGGGAACACTGAAGCTTTCTTT.

The CDR3 loop reads CASSLQADPNEQFF. CDR3 coding DNA: TGTGCCAGCAGCTTACAAGCGGACCCCAATGAGCAGTTCTTC. The chain combines TRBV7-3 with TRBJ2-1; D perhaps matches TRBD2 (5 bases). This CDR3 is built from 14 residues. CDR1 and CDR2 from the germline V gene are SGHTA and FQGTGA. V shed 2 bases and J shed 6 bases, with 11 bases lying between them.

This clone was counted only a few times. The chain employs TRBV27 and TRBJ1-3; D gene uncertain. The germline gives CDR1 MNHEY, CDR2 SMNVEV (reference sequence). V was clipped by 6 bases and J by 4 bases, with 4 bases between them. CDR3 size: 11 residues. The chain's CDR3 is CASSGGNTIYF. The CDR3 DNA is TGTGCCAGCAGCGGGGGAAACACCATATATTTT.